A selection of T cell receptor beta chains follows, all from one sample in a study of shared clonotypes between healthy human individuals. Clones were sequenced by immunoSEQ multiplex PCR, and TCRdb holds only the in-frame ones, with some missing. The table lists 2 million to 2.5 million clones, approximately 94% of them singletons. What was sequenced was naive CD8+ T cells sorted from blood. The receptor source for this set is a man aged 18 to 30 in good health. Each CDR3 is given with its conserved first and last residue. Fields, in order: V gene, D gene, clone size, J gene, CDR3 protein, CDR3 DNA. The D gene is left open where the match is weak. Where a row states a size, it is once, few, many or the class of an expanded clone; other rows omit it.

v_call: TRBV7-2
d_call: NA
clone_size: once
j_call: TRBJ2-2
cdr3_aa: CASSLGPVKNAGELFF
cdr3_nt: TGTGCCAGCAGCTTAGGACCCGTAAAAAACGCCGGGGAGCTGTTTTTT

v_call: TRBV13
d_call: NA
clone_size: NA
j_call: TRBJ2-1
cdr3_aa: CASSLMLNEQFF
cdr3_nt: TGTGCCAGCAGCTTAATGTTAAATGAGCAGTTCTTC

v_call: TRBV7-9
d_call: TRBD2
clone_size: NA
j_call: TRBJ2-7
cdr3_aa: CASEDGLAGEYEQYF
cdr3_nt: TGTGCCAGCGAGGATGGACTAGCGGGAGAGTACGAGCAGTACTTC

v_call: TRBV4-3
d_call: TRBD1
clone_size: NA
j_call: TRBJ2-5
cdr3_aa: CASSLADRGEETQYF
cdr3_nt: TGCGCCAGCAGCCTGGCGGACAGGGGCGAAGAGACCCAGTACTTC

v_call: TRBV7-9
d_call: NA
clone_size: once
j_call: TRBJ2-6
cdr3_aa: CASSPKGVVLSGANVLTF
cdr3_nt: TGTGCCAGCAGTCCTAAAGGGGTTGTCCTCTCTGGGGCCAACGTCCTGACTTTC

v_call: TRBV4-3
d_call: TRBD1
clone_size: NA
j_call: TRBJ1-1
cdr3_aa: CASSQYPGGGNEAFF
cdr3_nt: TGCGCCAGCAGCCAGTACCCAGGGGGCGGGAATGAAGCTTTCTTT

v_call: TRBV4-3
d_call: TRBD2
clone_size: NA
j_call: TRBJ2-7
cdr3_aa: CASSQTMGPGGGYYEQYF
cdr3_nt: TGCGCCAGCAGCCAAACCATGGGGCCGGGAGGGGGATATTACGAGCAGTACTTC

v_call: TRBV27
d_call: TRBD2
clone_size: NA
j_call: TRBJ2-1
cdr3_aa: CASRILAGEYNEQFF
cdr3_nt: TGTGCCAGCAGGATACTAGCGGGGGAGTACAATGAGCAGTTCTTC

v_call: TRBV6-5
d_call: NA
clone_size: NA
j_call: TRBJ2-7
cdr3_aa: CASSYAPGPGYEQYF
cdr3_nt: TGTGCCAGCAGTTACGCCCCCGGGCCCGGGTACGAGCAGTACTTC

v_call: TRBV30
d_call: NA
clone_size: NA
j_call: TRBJ2-7
cdr3_aa: CAWGDYEQYF
cdr3_nt: TGTGCCTGGGGGGACTACGAGCAGTACTTC

v_call: TRBV11-2
d_call: NA
clone_size: NA
j_call: TRBJ2-2
cdr3_aa: CASSGAEGELFF
cdr3_nt: TGTGCCAGCAGCGGGGCGGAAGGAGAGCTGTTTTTT

v_call: TRBV27
d_call: NA
clone_size: NA
j_call: TRBJ1-2
cdr3_aa: CASSLYREDYGYTF
cdr3_nt: TGTGCCAGCAGTTTATACAGGGAAGACTATGGCTACACCTTC

v_call: TRBV2
d_call: NA
clone_size: NA
j_call: TRBJ2-7
cdr3_aa: CASSGGSSYEQYF
cdr3_nt: TGTGCCAGCAGTGGCGGCAGCTCCTACGAGCAGTACTTC

v_call: TRBV11-3
d_call: NA
clone_size: NA
j_call: TRBJ1-5
cdr3_aa: CASSLVGGKGYQPQHF
cdr3_nt: TGTGCCAGCAGCTTAGTGGGGGGGAAGGGGTATCAGCCCCAGCATTTT

v_call: TRBV9
d_call: NA
clone_size: NA
j_call: TRBJ2-7
cdr3_aa: CASSGEDSRGEQYF
cdr3_nt: TGTGCCAGCAGCGGGGAAGATAGCCGGGGGGAGCAGTACTTC

v_call: TRBV7-2
d_call: TRBD1
clone_size: NA
j_call: TRBJ1-1
cdr3_aa: CAINRETGDEAFF
cdr3_nt: TGTGCTATCAACCGGGAGACAGGGGATGAAGCTTTCTTT

v_call: TRBV5-4
d_call: NA
clone_size: once
j_call: TRBJ2-5
cdr3_aa: CASSLEAEETQYF
cdr3_nt: TGTGCCAGCAGCTTGGAAGCGGAAGAGACCCAGTACTTC

v_call: TRBV7-8
d_call: NA
clone_size: NA
j_call: TRBJ2-7
cdr3_aa: CASSSGRTYEQYF
cdr3_nt: TGTGCCAGCAGCTCCGGACGGACCTACGAGCAGTACTTC

v_call: TRBV7-9
d_call: NA
clone_size: NA
j_call: TRBJ1-1
cdr3_aa: CASSLVLENTEAFF
cdr3_nt: TGTGCCAGCAGCTTAGTTTTGGAGAACACTGAAGCTTTCTTT

v_call: TRBV6-5
d_call: TRBD2
clone_size: NA
j_call: TRBJ2-1
cdr3_aa: CASSYSTSGVVGEQFF
cdr3_nt: TGTGCCAGCAGTTATTCAACTAGCGGGGTGGTCGGTGAGCAGTTCTTC

v_call: TRBV7-9
d_call: TRBD1
clone_size: NA
j_call: TRBJ2-3
cdr3_aa: CASSLIPGQGAEDTQYF
cdr3_nt: TGTGCCAGCAGCCTAATCCCAGGACAGGGGGCGGAAGATACGCAGTATTTT

v_call: TRBV4-1
d_call: NA
clone_size: NA
j_call: TRBJ1-2
cdr3_aa: CASSQRFTGPTNYGYTF
cdr3_nt: TGCGCCAGCAGCCAACGTTTTACAGGACCAACTAACTATGGCTACACCTTC

v_call: TRBV11-2
d_call: NA
clone_size: NA
j_call: TRBJ2-1
cdr3_aa: CASSGRQGSPVNEQFF
cdr3_nt: TGTGCCAGCAGCGGGAGGCAGGGAAGCCCGGTGAATGAGCAGTTCTTC

v_call: TRBV29-1
d_call: TRBD1
clone_size: NA
j_call: TRBJ1-1
cdr3_aa: CSVESTGDGLDTEAFF
cdr3_nt: TGCAGCGTTGAATCGACAGGGGATGGGTTGGACACTGAAGCTTTCTTT

v_call: TRBV27
d_call: NA
clone_size: NA
j_call: TRBJ2-1
cdr3_aa: CASSLSPPGLVSYNEQFF
cdr3_nt: TGTGCCAGCAGTCTCTCCCCCCCGGGACTTGTCTCCTACAATGAGCAGTTCTTC

v_call: TRBV13
d_call: TRBD2
clone_size: NA
j_call: TRBJ2-7
cdr3_aa: CASSAKLAGAYEQYF
cdr3_nt: TGTGCCAGCAGCGCGAAACTAGCGGGTGCTTACGAGCAGTACTTC

v_call: TRBV6-1
d_call: NA
clone_size: NA
j_call: TRBJ2-7
cdr3_aa: CASSEGVDWSSYEQYF
cdr3_nt: TGTGCCAGCAGTGAAGGCGTGGACTGGAGCTCCTACGAGCAGTACTTC

v_call: TRBV9
d_call: TRBD1
clone_size: NA
j_call: TRBJ2-7
cdr3_aa: CASSPGQGAYEQYF
cdr3_nt: TGTGCCAGCAGCCCCGGACAGGGGGCTTACGAGCAGTACTTC

v_call: TRBV5-1
d_call: TRBD1
clone_size: NA
j_call: TRBJ1-4
cdr3_aa: CASSGGLSGTVDEKLFF
cdr3_nt: TGCGCCAGCAGCGGAGGCTTATCCGGGACAGTCGATGAAAAACTGTTTTTT

v_call: TRBV19
d_call: NA
clone_size: NA
j_call: TRBJ2-7
cdr3_aa: CASSSAETYEQYF
cdr3_nt: TGTGCCAGTAGTTCTGCGGAGACCTACGAGCAGTACTTC

v_call: TRBV7-6
d_call: NA
clone_size: NA
j_call: TRBJ2-3
cdr3_aa: CASSFTDTQYF
cdr3_nt: TGTGCCAGCAGCTTCACAGATACGCAGTATTTT

v_call: TRBV7-6
d_call: NA
clone_size: NA
j_call: TRBJ1-5
cdr3_aa: CASSPGVSKPQHF
cdr3_nt: TGTGCCAGCAGTCCCGGGGTCTCGAAGCCCCAGCATTTT

v_call: TRBV4-3
d_call: NA
clone_size: NA
j_call: TRBJ2-1
cdr3_aa: CASSRRRAYNEQFF
cdr3_nt: TGCGCCAGCAGCCGGCGAAGGGCCTACAATGAGCAGTTCTTC

v_call: TRBV28
d_call: TRBD2
clone_size: NA
j_call: TRBJ2-1
cdr3_aa: CASSSGLAGSSYNEQFF
cdr3_nt: TGTGCCAGCAGTTCGGGACTAGCGGGGAGCTCCTACAATGAGCAGTTCTTC

v_call: TRBV23-1
d_call: TRBD1
clone_size: NA
j_call: TRBJ1-6
cdr3_aa: CASSQSIGTVIYSPLHF
cdr3_nt: TGCGCCAGCAGTCAATCTATCGGGACAGTTATTTATTCACCCCTCCACTTT

v_call: TRBV7-2
d_call: NA
clone_size: NA
j_call: TRBJ2-7
cdr3_aa: CASSPGTSLYEQYF
cdr3_nt: TGTGCCAGCAGCCCGGGAACTAGCCTCTACGAGCAGTACTTC

v_call: TRBV27
d_call: NA
clone_size: NA
j_call: TRBJ2-2
cdr3_aa: CASSLRATGELFF
cdr3_nt: TGTGCCAGCAGTTTAAGGGCTACCGGGGAGCTGTTTTTT

v_call: TRBV6-5
d_call: NA
clone_size: NA
j_call: TRBJ2-3
cdr3_aa: CASSYSGDTQYF
cdr3_nt: TGTGCCAGCAGTTACTCCGGGGACACGCAGTATTTT

v_call: TRBV4-1
d_call: TRBD2
clone_size: NA
j_call: TRBJ2-3
cdr3_aa: CASSGKTSGTDTQYF
cdr3_nt: TGCGCCAGCAGCGGGAAAACTAGCGGGACAGATACGCAGTATTTT

v_call: TRBV7-6
d_call: NA
clone_size: NA
j_call: TRBJ1-3
cdr3_aa: CASSLAYLGDTIYF
cdr3_nt: TGTGCCAGCAGCTTAGCGTACTTGGGGGACACCATATATTTT

v_call: TRBV6-6
d_call: TRBD1
clone_size: once
j_call: TRBJ2-7
cdr3_aa: CASSWTGYEQYF
cdr3_nt: TGTGCCAGCAGCTGGACAGGCTACGAGCAGTACTTC

v_call: TRBV2
d_call: TRBD2
clone_size: NA
j_call: TRBJ2-7
cdr3_aa: CASSEGVAGARYEQYF
cdr3_nt: TGTGCCAGCAGTGAGGGGGTAGCGGGAGCTCGGTACGAGCAGTACTTC

v_call: TRBV30
d_call: TRBD1
clone_size: NA
j_call: TRBJ2-2
cdr3_aa: CAWSGTGPGELFF
cdr3_nt: TGTGCCTGGAGTGGGACAGGGCCCGGGGAGCTGTTTTTT

v_call: TRBV6-5
d_call: NA
clone_size: NA
j_call: TRBJ2-5
cdr3_aa: CASSYFAERAHETQYF
cdr3_nt: TGTGCCAGCAGTTACTTCGCGGAAAGGGCCCATGAGACCCAGTACTTC

v_call: TRBV9
d_call: TRBD1
clone_size: NA
j_call: TRBJ2-7
cdr3_aa: CASSYDQGDYEQYF
cdr3_nt: TGTGCCAGCAGCTACGACCAGGGGGATTACGAGCAGTACTTC

v_call: TRBV5-8
d_call: TRBD2
clone_size: NA
j_call: TRBJ2-5
cdr3_aa: CASSSGLAGVQETQYF
cdr3_nt: TGTGCCAGCAGCTCTGGACTAGCGGGGGTACAAGAGACCCAGTACTTC

v_call: TRBV6-5
d_call: TRBD1
clone_size: NA
j_call: TRBJ2-3
cdr3_aa: CASGQETWTDTQYF
cdr3_nt: TGTGCCAGCGGACAGGAAACGTGGACAGATACGCAGTATTTT

v_call: TRBV9
d_call: NA
clone_size: NA
j_call: TRBJ2-3
cdr3_aa: CASSPGTTSTDTQYF
cdr3_nt: TGTGCCAGCAGCCCCGGGACAACTAGCACAGATACGCAGTATTTT

v_call: TRBV13
d_call: NA
clone_size: NA
j_call: TRBJ2-7
cdr3_aa: CASSLLLTGNYEQYF
cdr3_nt: TGTGCCAGCAGCTTATTACTCACAGGGAACTACGAGCAGTACTTC

v_call: TRBV29-1
d_call: TRBD2
clone_size: NA
j_call: TRBJ2-1
cdr3_aa: CSVEPSGDNEQFF
cdr3_nt: TGCAGCGTTGAACCTAGCGGGGACAATGAGCAGTTCTTC

v_call: TRBV29-1
d_call: NA
clone_size: once
j_call: TRBJ2-7
cdr3_aa: CSVELVSAGSSYEQYF
cdr3_nt: TGCAGCGTTGAATTGGTGTCAGCAGGGAGCTCCTACGAGCAGTACTTC

v_call: TRBV19
d_call: NA
clone_size: NA
j_call: TRBJ2-2
cdr3_aa: CASSARGWTGELFF
cdr3_nt: TGTGCCAGTAGTGCCAGGGGATGGACCGGGGAGCTGTTTTTT

v_call: TRBV27
d_call: NA
clone_size: NA
j_call: TRBJ1-2
cdr3_aa: CASSLTSIPTGHPPYGYTF
cdr3_nt: TGTGCCAGCAGTCTCACCTCAATCCCGACGGGACACCCTCCCTATGGCTACACCTTC

v_call: TRBV13
d_call: NA
clone_size: NA
j_call: TRBJ2-5
cdr3_aa: CASSLGTQETQYF
cdr3_nt: TGTGCCAGCAGCTTAGGAACACAAGAGACCCAGTACTTC

v_call: TRBV2
d_call: NA
clone_size: NA
j_call: TRBJ1-1
cdr3_aa: CASSEDSPEAFF
cdr3_nt: TGTGCCAGCAGTGAAGACAGCCCTGAAGCTTTCTTT

v_call: TRBV20-1
d_call: NA
clone_size: once
j_call: TRBJ1-1
cdr3_aa: CSAVMNTEAFF
cdr3_nt: TGCAGTGCCGTCATGAACACTGAAGCTTTCTTT

v_call: TRBV10-1
d_call: NA
clone_size: once
j_call: TRBJ1-1
cdr3_aa: CARTGNEAFF
cdr3_nt: TGCGCCAGGACGGGAAATGAAGCTTTCTTT